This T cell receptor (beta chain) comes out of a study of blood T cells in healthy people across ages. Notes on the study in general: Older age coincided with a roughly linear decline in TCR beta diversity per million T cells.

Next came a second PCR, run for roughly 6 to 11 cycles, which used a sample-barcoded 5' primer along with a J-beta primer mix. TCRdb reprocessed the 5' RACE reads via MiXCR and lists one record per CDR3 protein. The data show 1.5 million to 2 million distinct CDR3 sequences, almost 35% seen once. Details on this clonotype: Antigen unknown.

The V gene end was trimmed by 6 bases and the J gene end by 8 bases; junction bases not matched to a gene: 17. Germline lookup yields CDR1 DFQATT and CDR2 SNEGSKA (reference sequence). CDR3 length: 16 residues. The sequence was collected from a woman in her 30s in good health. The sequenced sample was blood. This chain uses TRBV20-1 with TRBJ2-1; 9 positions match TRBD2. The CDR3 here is CSAGRVPGLATDEQFF. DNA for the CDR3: TGCAGTGCGGGGCGCGTCCCGGGACTAGCTACCGATGAGCAGTTCTTC.